This T cell receptor (beta chain) was observed in a study of shared clonotypes between healthy human individuals. Study-level findings and limits: Only a few donors were included, so the genetic and exposure-history diversity represented was limited. Measured sharing among donors was expected to vary with sequencing depth. Memory subsets had estimated richness that was generally smaller than that of naive subsets. Sharing across four donors was highest in naive CD4 (roughly 5%) and lowest in memory CD8 (roughly 0.4%).

This CDR3 has 15 residues. With V trimmed by 5 bases and J by 1 base, 3 bases remained unmatched. The germline CDR1 and CDR2 sequences are KGHSH and LQKENI. Worth noting for this clone: Its matching antigen is unknown.

The data were produced by immunoSEQ multiplex PCR, yet TCRdb's version contains in-frame clones alone and is incomplete. The top ten hold nearly 1.5% of the sample, which has over a million clones, 65% to 75% seen once. Sequencing input: memory CD4+ T cells sorted from blood. Subset of the sample: CD45RA-negative fraction. The genes are TRBV18 and TRBJ2-3, with 10 positions matching TRBD2. The source is a man between 18 and 29 years old in good health. The CDR3 DNA sequence: TGTGCCAGCTCAGTTCTAGCGGGAGGCACAGATACGCAGTATTTT. Translated: CASSVLAGGTDTQYF.